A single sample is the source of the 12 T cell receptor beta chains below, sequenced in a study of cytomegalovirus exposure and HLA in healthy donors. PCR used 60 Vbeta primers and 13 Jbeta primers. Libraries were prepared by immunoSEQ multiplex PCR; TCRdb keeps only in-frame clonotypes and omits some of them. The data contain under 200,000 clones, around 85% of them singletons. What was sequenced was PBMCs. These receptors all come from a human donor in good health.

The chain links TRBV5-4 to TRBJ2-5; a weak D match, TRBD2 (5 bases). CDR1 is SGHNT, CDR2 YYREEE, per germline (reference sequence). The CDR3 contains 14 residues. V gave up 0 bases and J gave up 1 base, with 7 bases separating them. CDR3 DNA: TGTGCCAGCAGCTTGGGGACTTCCCAAGAGACCCAGTACTTC. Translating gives CASSLGTSQETQYF.

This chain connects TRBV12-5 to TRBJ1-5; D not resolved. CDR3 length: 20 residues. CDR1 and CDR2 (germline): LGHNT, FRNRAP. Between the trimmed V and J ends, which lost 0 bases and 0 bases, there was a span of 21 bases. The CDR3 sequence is CASGLVLGRPREGSNQPQHF. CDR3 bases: TGTGCTAGTGGTTTGGTACTCGGCAGGCCGAGGGAAGGTAGCAATCAGCCCCAGCATTTT. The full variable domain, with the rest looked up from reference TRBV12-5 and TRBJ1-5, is DARVTQTPRHKVTEMGQEVTMRCQPILGHNTVFWYRQTMMQGLELLAYFRNRAPLDDSGMPKDRFSAEMPDATLATLKIQPSEPRDSAVYFCASGLVLGRPREGSNQPQHFGDGTRLSIL.

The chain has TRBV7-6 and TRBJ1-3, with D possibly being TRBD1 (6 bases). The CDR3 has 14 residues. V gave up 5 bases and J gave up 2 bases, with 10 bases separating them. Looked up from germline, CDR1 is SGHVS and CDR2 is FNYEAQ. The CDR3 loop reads CASSPTGPGNTIYF. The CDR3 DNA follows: TGTGCCAGCAGCCCCACAGGGCCTGGAAACACCATATATTTT.

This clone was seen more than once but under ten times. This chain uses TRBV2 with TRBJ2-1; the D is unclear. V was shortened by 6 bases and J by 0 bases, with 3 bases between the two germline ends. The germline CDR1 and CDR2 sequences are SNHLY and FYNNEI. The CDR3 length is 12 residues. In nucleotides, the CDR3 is TGTGCCAGCAGCCGCTCCTACAATGAGCAGTTCTTC. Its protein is CASSRSYNEQFF.

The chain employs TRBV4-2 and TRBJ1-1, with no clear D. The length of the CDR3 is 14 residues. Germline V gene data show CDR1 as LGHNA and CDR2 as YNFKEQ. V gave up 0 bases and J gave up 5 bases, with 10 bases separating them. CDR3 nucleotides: TGTGCCAGCAGCCAAGATCCCCCGGAGACTGAAGCTTTCTTT. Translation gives CASSQDPPETEAFF.

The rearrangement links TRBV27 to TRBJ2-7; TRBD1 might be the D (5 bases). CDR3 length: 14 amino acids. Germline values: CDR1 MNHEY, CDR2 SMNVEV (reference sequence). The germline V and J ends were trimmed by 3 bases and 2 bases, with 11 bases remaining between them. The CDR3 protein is CASSLGRGPYEQYF. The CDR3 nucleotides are TGTGCCAGCAGTTTGGGTAGGGGCCCCTACGAGCAGTACTTC.

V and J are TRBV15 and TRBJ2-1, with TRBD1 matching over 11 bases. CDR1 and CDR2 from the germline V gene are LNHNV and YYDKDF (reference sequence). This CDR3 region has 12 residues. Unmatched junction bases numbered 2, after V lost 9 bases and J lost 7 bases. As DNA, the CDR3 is TGTGCCACTGGGGACAGGGGGAATGAGCAGTTCTTC. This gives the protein CATGDRGNEQFF.

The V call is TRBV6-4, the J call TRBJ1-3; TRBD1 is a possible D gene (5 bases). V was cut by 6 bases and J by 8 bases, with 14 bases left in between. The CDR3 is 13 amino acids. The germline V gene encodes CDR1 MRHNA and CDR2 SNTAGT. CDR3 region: CASSPVFRDTIYF. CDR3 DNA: TGTGCCAGCAGCCCCGTCTTCAGGGACACCATATATTTT.

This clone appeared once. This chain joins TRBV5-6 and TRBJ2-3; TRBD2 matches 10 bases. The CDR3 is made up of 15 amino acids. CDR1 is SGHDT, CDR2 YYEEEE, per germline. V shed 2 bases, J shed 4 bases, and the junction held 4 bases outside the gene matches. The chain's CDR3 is CASSFLTSGADTQYF. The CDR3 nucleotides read TGTGCCAGCAGCTTCCTAACTAGCGGGGCAGATACGCAGTATTTT. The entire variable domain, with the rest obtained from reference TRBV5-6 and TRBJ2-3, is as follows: DAGVTQSPTHLIKTRGQQVTLRCSPKSGHDTVSWYQQALGQGPQFIFQYYEEEERQRGNFPDRFSGHQFPNYSSELNVNALLLGDSALYLCASSFLTSGADTQYFGPGTRLTVL.

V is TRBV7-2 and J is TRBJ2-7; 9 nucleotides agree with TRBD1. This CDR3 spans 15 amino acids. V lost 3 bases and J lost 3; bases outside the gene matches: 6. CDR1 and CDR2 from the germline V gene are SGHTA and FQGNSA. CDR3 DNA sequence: TGTGCCAGCAGCTTCCGGGACAGGGCGGTCTACGAGCAGTACTTC. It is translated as CASSFRDRAVYEQYF.

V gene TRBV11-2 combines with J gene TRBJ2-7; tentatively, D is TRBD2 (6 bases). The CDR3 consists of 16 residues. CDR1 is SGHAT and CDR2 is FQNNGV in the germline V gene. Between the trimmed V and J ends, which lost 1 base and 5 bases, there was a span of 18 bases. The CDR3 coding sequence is TGTGCCAGCAGCTTAGGTAGGGCCAGGGTAGCGGACGAGCAGTACTTC. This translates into CASSLGRARVADEQYF.

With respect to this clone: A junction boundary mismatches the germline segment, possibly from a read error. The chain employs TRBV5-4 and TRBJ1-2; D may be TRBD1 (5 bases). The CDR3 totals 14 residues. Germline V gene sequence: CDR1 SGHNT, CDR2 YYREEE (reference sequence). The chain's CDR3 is CASSLEGLRYGYAF. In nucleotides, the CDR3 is TGTGCCAGCAGCTTGGAGGGGTTGCGGTATGGCTACGCCTTC. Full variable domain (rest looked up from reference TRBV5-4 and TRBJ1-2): ETGVTQSPTHLIKTRGQQVTLRCSSQSGHNTVSWYQQALGQGPQFIFQYYREEENGRGNFPPRFSGLQFPNYSSELNVNALELDDSALYLCASSLEGLRYGYAFGSGTRLTVV.